The entry below gives a single T cell receptor beta chain sequence along with its context. Its antigen remains unidentified. Libraries were prepared by immunoSEQ multiplex PCR; TCRdb keeps only in-frame clonotypes and omits some of them. Of about 180,000 clones listed, 88% are singletons. These data originate in a study of T cell responses to AZD1222 COVID-19 vaccine. Study-wide results and limits: Only a handful of AZD1222 recipients, roughly 6 in all, had baseline seropositivity. Reports say nearly half of spike-specific TCRs go after unmutated variant regions. White British donors predominated, females outnumbered males, and clonal diversity was possibly underestimated.

CDR1 and CDR2 (germline): SGHTA, FQGNSA. The CDR3 has 13 amino acids. Between the trimmed V and J ends, which lost 2 bases and 6 bases, there was a span of 11 bases. Analyses pooled second doses at about 4 or about 12 weeks. The rearrangement uses TRBV7-2 and TRBJ2-7; D is ambiguous. This clonotype originated in an adult who received the AZD1222 COVID-19 vaccine. The sample was peripheral blood, taken 28 days after the second AZD1222 dose. CDR3 nucleotide sequence: TGTGCCAGCAGCTTAACCCCGCCGGGCGAGCAGTACTTC. Amino acid sequence: CASSLTPPGEQYF.